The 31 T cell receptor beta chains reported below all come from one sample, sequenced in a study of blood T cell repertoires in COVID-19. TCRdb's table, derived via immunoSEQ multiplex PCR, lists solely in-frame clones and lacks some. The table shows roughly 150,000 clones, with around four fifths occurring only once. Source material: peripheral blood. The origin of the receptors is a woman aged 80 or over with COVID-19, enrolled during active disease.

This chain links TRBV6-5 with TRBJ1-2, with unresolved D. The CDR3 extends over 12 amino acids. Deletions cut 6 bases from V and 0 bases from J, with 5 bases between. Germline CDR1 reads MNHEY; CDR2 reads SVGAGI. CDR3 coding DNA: TGTGCCAGCAGGCCAGCTAACTATGGCTACACCTTC. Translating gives CASRPANYGYTF.

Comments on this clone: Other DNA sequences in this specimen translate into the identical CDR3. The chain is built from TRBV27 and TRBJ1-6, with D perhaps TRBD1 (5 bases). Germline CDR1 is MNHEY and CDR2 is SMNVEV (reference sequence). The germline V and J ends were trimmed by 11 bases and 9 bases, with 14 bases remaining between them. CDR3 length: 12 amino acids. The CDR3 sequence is CASRQGSSPLHF. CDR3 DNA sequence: TGTGCCTCGAGGCAGGGAAGTTCACCCCTCCACTTT.

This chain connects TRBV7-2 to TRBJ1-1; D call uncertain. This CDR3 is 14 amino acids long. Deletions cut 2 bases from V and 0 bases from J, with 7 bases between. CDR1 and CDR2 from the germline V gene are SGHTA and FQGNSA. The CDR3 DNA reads TGTGCCAGCAGCTTATCCGCGATGAACACTGAAGCTTTCTTT. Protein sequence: CASSLSAMNTEAFF.

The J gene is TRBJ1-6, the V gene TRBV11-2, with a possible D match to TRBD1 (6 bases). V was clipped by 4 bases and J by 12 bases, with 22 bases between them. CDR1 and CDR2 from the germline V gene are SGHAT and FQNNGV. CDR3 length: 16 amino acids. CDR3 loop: CASSSGADRPALPLHF. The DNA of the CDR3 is TGTGCCAGCAGCTCGGGCGCCGACAGGCCGGCACTACCCCTCCACTTT. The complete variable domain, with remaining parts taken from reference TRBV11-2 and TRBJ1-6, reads EAGVAQSPRYKIIEKRQSVAFWCNPISGHATLYWYQQILGQGPKLLIQFQNNGVVDDSQLPKDRFSAERLKGVDSTLKIQPAKLEDSAVYLCASSSGADRPALPLHFGNGTRLTVT.

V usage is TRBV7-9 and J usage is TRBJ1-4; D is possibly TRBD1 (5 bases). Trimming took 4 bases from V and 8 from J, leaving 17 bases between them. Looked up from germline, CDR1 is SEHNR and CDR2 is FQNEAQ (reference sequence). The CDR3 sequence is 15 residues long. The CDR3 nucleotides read TGTGCCAGCAGCTCCTCGGGGGGGAGAAGGGAAAAACTGTTTTTT. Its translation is CASSSSGGRREKLFF. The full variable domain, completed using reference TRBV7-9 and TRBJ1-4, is DTGVSQNPRHKITKRGQNVTFRCDPISEHNRLYWYRQTLGQGPEFLTYFQNEAQLEKSRLLSDRFSAERPKGSFSTLEIQRTEQGDSAMYLCASSSSGGRREKLFFGSGTQLSVL.

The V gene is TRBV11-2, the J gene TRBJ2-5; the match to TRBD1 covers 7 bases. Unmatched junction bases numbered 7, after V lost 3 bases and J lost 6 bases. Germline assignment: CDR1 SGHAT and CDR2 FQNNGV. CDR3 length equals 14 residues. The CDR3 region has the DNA TGTGCCAGCAGCTTCTTAGGGGGCGGAAAGACCCAGTACTTC. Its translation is CASSFLGGGKTQYF. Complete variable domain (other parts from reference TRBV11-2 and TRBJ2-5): EAGVAQSPRYKIIEKRQSVAFWCNPISGHATLYWYQQILGQGPKLLIQFQNNGVVDDSQLPKDRFSAERLKGVDSTLKIQPAKLEDSAVYLCASSFLGGGKTQYFGPGTRLLVL.

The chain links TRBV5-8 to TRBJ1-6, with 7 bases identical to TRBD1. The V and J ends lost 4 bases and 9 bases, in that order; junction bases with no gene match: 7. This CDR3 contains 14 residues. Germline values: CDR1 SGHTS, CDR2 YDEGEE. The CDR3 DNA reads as TGTGCCAGCAGCCATGGGACAGCCTTTTCACCCCTCCACTTT. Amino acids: CASSHGTAFSPLHF.

CDR3 protein: CASSLQGLTDTQYF. CDR3 DNA: TGTGCCAGCAGCTTGCAGGGGTTAACAGATACGCAGTATTTT. The chain joins TRBV7-9 to TRBJ2-3, with D possibly TRBD1 on 6 matching bases. The V end lost 3 bases, the J end lost 3 bases, and 10 bases lay between the germline ends. Looked up from germline, CDR1 is SEHNR and CDR2 is FQNEAQ (reference sequence). The CDR3 runs 14 residues. Complete variable domain (other parts from reference TRBV7-9 and TRBJ2-3): DTGVSQNPRHKITKRGQNVTFRCDPISEHNRLYWYRQTLGQGPEFLTYFQNEAQLEKSRLLSDRFSAERPKGSFSTLEIQRTEQGDSAMYLCASSLQGLTDTQYFGPGTRLTVL.

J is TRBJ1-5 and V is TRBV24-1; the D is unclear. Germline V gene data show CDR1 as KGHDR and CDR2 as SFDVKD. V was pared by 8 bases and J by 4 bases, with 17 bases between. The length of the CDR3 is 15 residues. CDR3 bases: TGTGCCACCACCCCCGGCGAGGGCTGGAATCAGCCCCAGCATTTT. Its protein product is CATTPGEGWNQPQHF.

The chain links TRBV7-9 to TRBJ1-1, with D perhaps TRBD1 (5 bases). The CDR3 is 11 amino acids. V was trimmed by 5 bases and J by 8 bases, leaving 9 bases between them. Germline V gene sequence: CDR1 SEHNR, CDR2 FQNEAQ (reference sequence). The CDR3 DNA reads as TGTGCCAGCAGCACCCGGACAGAAGCTTTCTTT. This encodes CASSTRTEAFF.

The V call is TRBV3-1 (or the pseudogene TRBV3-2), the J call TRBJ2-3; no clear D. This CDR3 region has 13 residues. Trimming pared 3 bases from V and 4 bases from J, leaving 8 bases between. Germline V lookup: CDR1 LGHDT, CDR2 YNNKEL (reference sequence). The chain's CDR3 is CASSQGGPDTQYF. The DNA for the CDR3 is TGTGCCAGCAGCCAGGGTGGGCCAGATACGCAGTATTTT.

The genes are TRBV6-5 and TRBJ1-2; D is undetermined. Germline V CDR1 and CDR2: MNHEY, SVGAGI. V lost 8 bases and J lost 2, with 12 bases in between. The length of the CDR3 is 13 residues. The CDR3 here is CASSERVNYGYTF. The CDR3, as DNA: TGTGCCAGCTCCGAGCGGGTGAACTATGGCTACACCTTC.

CDR3 protein: CASRPGQGARRNTEAFF. CDR3 nucleotides: TGCGCCAGCAGACCCGGACAGGGGGCGCGACGGAACACTGAAGCTTTCTTT. The chain couples TRBV5-1 to TRBJ1-1; 11 nucleotides match TRBD1. In germline, CDR1 is SGHRS, CDR2 YFSETQ. CDR3 size: 17 residues. V lost 5 bases, J lost 1 base, and 10 bases stayed unmatched.

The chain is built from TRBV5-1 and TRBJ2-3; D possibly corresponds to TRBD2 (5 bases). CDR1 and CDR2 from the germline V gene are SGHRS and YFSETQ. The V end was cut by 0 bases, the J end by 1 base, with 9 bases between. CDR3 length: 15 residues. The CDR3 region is CASSLAGFGTDTQYF. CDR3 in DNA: TGCGCCAGCAGCTTGGCGGGGTTCGGCACAGATACGCAGTATTTT.

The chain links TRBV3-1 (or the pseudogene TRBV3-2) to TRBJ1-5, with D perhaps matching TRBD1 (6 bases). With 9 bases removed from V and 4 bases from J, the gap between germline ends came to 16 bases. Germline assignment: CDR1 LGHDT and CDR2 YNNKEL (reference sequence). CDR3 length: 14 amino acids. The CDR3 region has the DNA TGTGCCAGTGAATTCGGACAGACTAATCAGCCCCAGCATTTT. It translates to CASEFGQTNQPQHF.

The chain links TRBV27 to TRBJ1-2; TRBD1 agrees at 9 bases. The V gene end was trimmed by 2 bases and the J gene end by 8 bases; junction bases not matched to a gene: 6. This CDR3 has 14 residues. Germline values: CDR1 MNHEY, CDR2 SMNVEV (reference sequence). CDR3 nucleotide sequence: TGTGCCAGCAGTTTACAACAGGGGGCCGACGGCTACACCTTC. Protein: CASSLQQGADGYTF.

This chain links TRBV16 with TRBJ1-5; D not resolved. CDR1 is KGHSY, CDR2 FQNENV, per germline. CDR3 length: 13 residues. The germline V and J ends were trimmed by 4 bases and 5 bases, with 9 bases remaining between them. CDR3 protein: CASSPTTYQPQHF. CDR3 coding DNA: TGTGCCAGCAGCCCGACTACATATCAGCCCCAGCATTTT. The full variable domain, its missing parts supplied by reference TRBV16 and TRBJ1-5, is GEEVAQTPKHLVRGEGQKAKLYCAPIKGHSYVFWYQQVLKNEFKFLISFQNENVFDETGMPKERFSAKCLPNSPCSLEIQATKLEDSAVYFCASSPTTYQPQHFGDGTRLSIL.

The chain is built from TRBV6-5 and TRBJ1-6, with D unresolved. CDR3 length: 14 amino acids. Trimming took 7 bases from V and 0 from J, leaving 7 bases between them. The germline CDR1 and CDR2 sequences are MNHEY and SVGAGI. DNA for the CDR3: TGTGCCAGCAAGAGTAGCTCCTATAATTCACCCCTCCACTTT. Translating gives CASKSSSYNSPLHF.

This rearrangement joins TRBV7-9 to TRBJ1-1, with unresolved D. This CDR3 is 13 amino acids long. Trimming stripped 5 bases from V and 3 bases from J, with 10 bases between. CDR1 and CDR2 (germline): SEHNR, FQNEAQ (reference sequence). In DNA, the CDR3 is TGTGCCAGCAGCCTCACGAGAGACACTGAAGCTTTCTTT. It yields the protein CASSLTRDTEAFF.

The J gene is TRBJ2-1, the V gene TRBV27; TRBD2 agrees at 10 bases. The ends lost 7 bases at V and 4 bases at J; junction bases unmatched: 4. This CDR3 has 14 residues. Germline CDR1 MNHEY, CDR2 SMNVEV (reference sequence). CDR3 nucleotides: TGTGCCAGCACCGTACTAGCGGGGTACAATGAGCAGTTCTTC. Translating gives CASTVLAGYNEQFF.

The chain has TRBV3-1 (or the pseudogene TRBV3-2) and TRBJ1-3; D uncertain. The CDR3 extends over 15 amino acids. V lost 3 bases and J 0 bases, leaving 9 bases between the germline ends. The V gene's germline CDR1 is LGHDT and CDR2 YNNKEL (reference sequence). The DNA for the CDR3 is TGTGCCAGCAGCCAGGCGGACTACTCTGGAAACACCATATATTTT. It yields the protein CASSQADYSGNTIYF.

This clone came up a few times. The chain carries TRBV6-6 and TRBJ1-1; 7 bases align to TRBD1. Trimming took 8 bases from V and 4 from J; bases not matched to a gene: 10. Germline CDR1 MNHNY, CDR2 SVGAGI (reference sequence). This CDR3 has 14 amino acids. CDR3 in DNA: TGTGCCAGCGGAGGGACGACAGGGAGCACTGAAGCTTTCTTT. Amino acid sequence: CASGGTTGSTEAFF.

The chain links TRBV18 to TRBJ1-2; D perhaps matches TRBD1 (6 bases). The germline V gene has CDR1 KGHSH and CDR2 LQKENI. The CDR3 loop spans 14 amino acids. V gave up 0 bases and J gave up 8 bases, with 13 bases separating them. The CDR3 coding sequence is TGTGCCAGCTCACCACCGTCTGGACAGAAAGGCTACACCTTC. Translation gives CASSPPSGQKGYTF.

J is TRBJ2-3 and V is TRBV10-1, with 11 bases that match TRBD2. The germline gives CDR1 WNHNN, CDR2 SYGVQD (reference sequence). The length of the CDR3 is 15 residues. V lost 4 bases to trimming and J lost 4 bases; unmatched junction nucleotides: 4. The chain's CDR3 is CASSGTSGGSDTQYF. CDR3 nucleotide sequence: TGCGCCAGCAGTGGCACTAGCGGGGGATCAGATACGCAGTATTTT.

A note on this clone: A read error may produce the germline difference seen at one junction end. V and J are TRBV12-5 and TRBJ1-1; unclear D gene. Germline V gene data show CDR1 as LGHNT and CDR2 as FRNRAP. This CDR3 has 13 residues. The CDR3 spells CASGPINRELLYF. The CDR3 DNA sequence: TGTGCTAGTGGTCCCATAAACCGGGAGCTTCTGTACTTT.

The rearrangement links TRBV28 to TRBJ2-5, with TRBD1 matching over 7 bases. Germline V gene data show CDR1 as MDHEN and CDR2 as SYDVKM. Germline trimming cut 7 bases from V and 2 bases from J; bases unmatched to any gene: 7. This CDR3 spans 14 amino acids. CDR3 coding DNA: TGTGCCAGCAAGGAAGGGACAGCTCAAGAGACCCAGTACTTC. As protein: CASKEGTAQETQYF.

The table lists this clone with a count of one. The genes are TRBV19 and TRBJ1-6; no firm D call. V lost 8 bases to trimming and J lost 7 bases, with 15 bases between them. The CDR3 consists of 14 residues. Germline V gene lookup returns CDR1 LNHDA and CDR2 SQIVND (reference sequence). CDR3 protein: CASSQTPKNSPLHF. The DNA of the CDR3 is TGTGCCAGTTCCCAGACTCCCAAAAATTCACCCCTCCACTTT.

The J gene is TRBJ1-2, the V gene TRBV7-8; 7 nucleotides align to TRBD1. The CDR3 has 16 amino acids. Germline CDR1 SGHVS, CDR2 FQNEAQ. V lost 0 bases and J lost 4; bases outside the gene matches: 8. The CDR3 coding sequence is TGTGCCAGCAGCTTAGCGCTTGGGGACAGCCTCTATGGCTACACCTTC. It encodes CASSLALGDSLYGYTF.

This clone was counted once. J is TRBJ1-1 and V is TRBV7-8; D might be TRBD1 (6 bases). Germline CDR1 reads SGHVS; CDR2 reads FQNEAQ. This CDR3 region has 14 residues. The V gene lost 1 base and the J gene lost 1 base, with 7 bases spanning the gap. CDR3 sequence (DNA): TGTGCCAGCAGCTTAGGGACAGCGAACACTGAAGCTTTCTTT. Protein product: CASSLGTANTEAFF. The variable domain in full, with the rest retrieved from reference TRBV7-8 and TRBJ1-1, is GAGVSQSPRYKVAKRGQDVALRCDPISGHVSLFWYQQALGQGPEFLTYFQNEAQLDKSGLPSDRFFAERPEGSVSTLKIQRTQQEDSAVYLCASSLGTANTEAFFGQGTRLTVV.

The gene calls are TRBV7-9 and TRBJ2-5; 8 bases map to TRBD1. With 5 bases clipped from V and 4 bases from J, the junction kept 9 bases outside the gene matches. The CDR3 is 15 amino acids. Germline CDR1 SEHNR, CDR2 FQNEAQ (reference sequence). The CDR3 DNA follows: TGTGCCAGCAGCCGCGGACAGGGAGGAAGAGAGACCCAGTACTTC. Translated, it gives CASSRGQGGRETQYF.

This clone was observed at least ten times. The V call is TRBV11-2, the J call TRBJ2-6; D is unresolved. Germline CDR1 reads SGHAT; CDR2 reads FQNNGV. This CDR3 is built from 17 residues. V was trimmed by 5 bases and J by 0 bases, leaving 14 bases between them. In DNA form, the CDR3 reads TGTGCCAGCAGCCGGCTCACTATACTCTCTGGGGCCAACGTCCTGACTTTC. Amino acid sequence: CASSRLTILSGANVLTF.